These 32 T cell receptor beta chains were sequenced from one sample in a study of blood T cell repertoires in COVID-19. The assay was immunoSEQ multiplex PCR, and TCRdb's table has in-frame clones only and misses some. The data contain about 95,000 clones, approximately 80% of them seen just once; the ten biggest clones take up 24%. The sample consisted of peripheral blood. These receptors originate from a human donor in a cohort sampled during active COVID-19.

The chain links TRBV12-1 to TRBJ2-7; TRBD1 reflects the table's D call only, with no check against the DNA. TRBV12-1 is noted as a pseudogene. This CDR3 is built from 15 residues. The CDR3 spells CASSPGQTSSYEQYF. The DNA for the CDR3 is TGTGCCAGCAGCCCGGGACAGACGAGCTCCTACGAGCAGTACTTC.

The chain recombines TRBV4-3 with TRBJ2-1; 10 bases line up with TRBD2. Trimming cost V 0 bases and J 16 bases; bases outside gene matches: 12. Germline CDR1 and CDR2: LGHNA and YSLEER. The CDR3 loop spans 15 amino acids. The CDR3 bases are TGCGCCAGCAGCCAAGAGAGAGTAGCGGGGGGCCAGTCCTTCTTC. Translating gives CASSQERVAGGQSFF.

Only one count was recorded for this clone. The chain employs TRBV27 and TRBJ1-4; D perhaps matches TRBD1 (5 bases). Looked up from germline, CDR1 is MNHEY and CDR2 is SMNVEV (reference sequence). The CDR3 runs to 17 residues. V was clipped by 2 bases and J by 3 bases, with 16 bases between them. This CDR3 is CASSLEGHPAANEKLFF. In DNA form, the CDR3 reads TGTGCCAGCAGTTTAGAAGGACACCCGGCGGCTAATGAAAAACTGTTTTTT.

This chain connects TRBV10-2 to TRBJ2-5, with 8 nucleotides matching TRBD2. The length of the CDR3 is 13 residues. Germline assignment: CDR1 WSHSY and CDR2 SAAADI. Trimming removed 6 bases from V and 4 bases from J; junction bases left unmatched: 4. In DNA, the CDR3 is TGCGCCAGCAGCCCGGGACTAGGAGAGACCCAGTACTTC. It is translated as CASSPGLGETQYF.

The rearrangement uses TRBV11-3 and TRBJ2-7; 7 bases fit TRBD2. The CDR3 runs 17 residues. Looked up from germline, CDR1 is SGHNT and CDR2 is YENEEA. The trim removed 3 bases at V and 2 bases at J, leaving 13 bases unmatched. The CDR3 protein is CASSLGPRGEFPYEQYF. The CDR3, as DNA: TGTGCCAGCAGCTTGGGTCCCCGGGGGGAGTTTCCCTACGAGCAGTACTTC.

This clone was seen a single time. The rearrangement links TRBV6-2 or TRBV6-3 to TRBJ2-7; 8 bases agree with TRBD2. CDR3 length equals 18 residues. V was clipped by 2 bases and J by 0 bases; unmatched bases: 12. Germline assignment: CDR1 MNHEY and CDR2 SVGEGT. CDR3 nucleotide sequence: TGTGCCAGCAGTTACCGCCCCCCTTTACTAGCGGCCTCCTACGAGCAGTACTTC. Its translation is CASSYRPPLLAASYEQYF.

This chain joins TRBV19 and TRBJ2-2; 10 bases line up with TRBD1. CDR1 is LNHDA, CDR2 SQIVND, per germline (reference sequence). With 6 bases clipped from V and 0 bases from J, the junction kept 4 bases outside the gene matches. The CDR3 consists of 16 residues. The CDR3 protein is CASRGTGAPNTGELFF. In DNA, the CDR3 is TGTGCCAGTAGAGGGACAGGGGCTCCGAACACCGGGGAGCTGTTTTTT.

The chain recombines TRBV3-1 (or the pseudogene TRBV3-2) with TRBJ2-1; 15 nucleotides match TRBD2. CDR1 is LGHDT, CDR2 YNNKEL, per germline (reference sequence). The length of the CDR3 is 18 residues. Trimming removed 0 bases from V and 10 bases from J; junction bases left unmatched: 10. The CDR3 DNA sequence: TGTGCCAGCAGCCAAGATTGGACTAGCGGGAGGGCCTCGTCAGAGCAGTTCTTC. This translates into CASSQDWTSGRASSEQFF.

The chain recombines TRBV6-5 with TRBJ1-1, with D possibly matching TRBD1 (6 bases). Trimming removed 4 bases from V and 0 bases from J, with 15 bases in between. The CDR3 length is 16 residues. Looked up from germline, CDR1 is MNHEY and CDR2 is SVGAGI. The CDR3 coding sequence is TGTGCCAGCAGTTTTATGCAGGGGATCTTGAACACTGAAGCTTTCTTT. Translating it yields CASSFMQGILNTEAFF.

The rearrangement uses TRBV7-8 and TRBJ2-5, with 12 bases aligning to TRBD2. V shed 5 bases and J 1 base; nucleotides not matched to a gene: 5. Germline values: CDR1 SGHVS, CDR2 FQNEAQ. The CDR3 contains 16 residues. The CDR3 reads CASSPRLAGVQETQYF. The DNA of the CDR3 is TGTGCCAGCAGCCCCCGACTAGCGGGGGTCCAAGAGACCCAGTACTTC.

This sequence joins TRBV11-2 and TRBJ1-2, with a tentative D call TRBD1 (6 bases). Trimming removed 1 base from V and 7 bases from J, with 13 bases in between. The germline CDR1 and CDR2 sequences are SGHAT and FQNNGV. CDR3 length equals 14 residues. CDR3 protein: CASSLVGGAVGYTF. DNA of the CDR3: TGTGCCAGCAGCTTAGTAGGGGGGGCAGTTGGCTACACCTTC.

The CDR3 loop reads CASSLLYEQYF. The CDR3 nucleotides read TGTGCCAGCAGCCTCCTCTACGAGCAGTACTTC. The chain links TRBV14 to TRBJ2-7; no clear D gene. Trimming took off 4 bases at V and 3 bases at J, with 4 bases between the two ends. This CDR3 contains 11 residues. Germline CDR1 reads SGHDN; CDR2 reads FVKESK.

The chain has TRBV28 and TRBJ1-6; TRBD1 aligns across 9 bases. The CDR3 totals 17 residues. In germline, CDR1 is MDHEN, CDR2 SYDVKM. Germline trimming cut 5 bases from V and 4 bases from J; bases unmatched to any gene: 9. CDR3 sequence (DNA): TGTGCCAGCAGTAAGGGGACAGGGCCCTTTTATAATTCACCCCTCCACTTT. This translates into CASSKGTGPFYNSPLHF.

V and J are TRBV6-6 and TRBJ1-6; maybe TRBD1 (6 bases). This CDR3 is 15 amino acids long. From germline, CDR1 is MNHNY and CDR2 SVGAGI (reference sequence). Trimming removed 6 bases from V and 7 bases from J, with 16 bases in between. The CDR3 DNA follows: TGTGCCAGCAGCTCGACAGGTGGCCTAAATTCACCCCTCCACTTT. It encodes CASSSTGGLNSPLHF.

The genes are TRBV11-2 and TRBJ2-3, with D possibly TRBD2 on 7 matching bases. The V gene's germline CDR1 is SGHAT and CDR2 FQNNGV. This CDR3 comprises 16 residues. Trimming stripped 2 bases from V and 2 bases from J, with 14 bases between. The CDR3 DNA is TGTGCCAGCAGCTTATTCCGGGGGGCGGCCACAGATACGCAGTATTTT. It codes for CASSLFRGAATDTQYF.

In this sample, this clone turned up once. The chain carries TRBV1 and TRBJ1-4; TRBD1, the table's D call, lacks a check against the DNA. TRBV1 is a listed pseudogene. The CDR3 runs 12 residues. CDR3 amino acids: CTSSQQGVRMFF. CDR3 DNA: TGCACCAGCAGCCAGCAGGGGGTGCGGATGTTTTTT.

V is TRBV5-6 and J is TRBJ2-3; TRBD2 might be the D (6 bases). Trimming removed 6 bases at V and 2 bases at J, with 10 bases between. Germline V CDR1 and CDR2: SGHDT, YYEEEE. The CDR3 runs to 13 residues. The CDR3 protein is CASKTRSTDTQYF. The CDR3 nucleotides read TGTGCCAGCAAGACTAGGTCCACAGATACGCAGTATTTT.

The genes are TRBV7-2 and TRBJ2-1, with 8 bases matching TRBD1. Germline V CDR1 and CDR2: SGHTA, FQGNSA. The CDR3 length is 15 residues. The V gene end was trimmed by 2 bases and the J gene end by 7 bases; junction bases not matched to a gene: 7. CDR3 region: CASSLSQGAVNEQFF. In DNA form, the CDR3 reads TGTGCCAGCAGCTTAAGCCAGGGGGCAGTGAATGAGCAGTTCTTC.

J is TRBJ1-1 and V is TRBV7-6, with 9 bases lining up with TRBD1. This CDR3 region has 14 residues. Germline assignment: CDR1 SGHVS and CDR2 FNYEAQ. V lost 5 bases, J lost 1 base, and 2 bases stayed unmatched. CDR3 amino acids: CASSPGQGNTEAFF. The CDR3 DNA is TGTGCCAGCAGCCCGGGACAGGGGAACACTGAAGCTTTCTTT.

V gene TRBV5-1 combines with J gene TRBJ2-1; unclear D gene. Trimming took 2 bases from V and 6 from J, leaving 6 bases between them. The CDR3 runs to 12 residues. Germline-derived CDR1 and CDR2 are SGHRS and YFSETQ. The DNA for the CDR3 is TGCGCCAGCAGCTTTCGAGGCAATGAGCAGTTCTTC. It yields the protein CASSFRGNEQFF.

The table lists this clone with a count of one. The chain recombines TRBV5-1 with TRBJ2-7; 7 nucleotides match TRBD1. V dropped 3 bases and J dropped 2; count of bases not matched to a gene: 5. The CDR3 extends over 14 amino acids. The V gene's germline CDR1 is SGHRS and CDR2 YFSETQ. The CDR3 DNA reads TGCGCCAGCAGCTCCCTGGGACAGACCTACGAGCAGTACTTC. It translates to CASSSLGQTYEQYF. Full variable domain (outside the CDR3, taken from reference TRBV5-1 and TRBJ2-7): KAGVTQTPRYLIKTRGQQVTLSCSPISGHRSVSWYQQTPGQGLQFLFEYFSETQRNKGNFPGRFSGRQFSNSRSEMNVSTLELGDSALYLCASSSLGQTYEQYFGPGTRLTVT.

The V call is TRBV27, the J call TRBJ1-1, with 7 bases that match TRBD1. The V and J ends lost 3 bases and 5 bases, in that order; junction bases with no gene match: 3. Germline CDR1 MNHEY, CDR2 SMNVEV (reference sequence). The length of the CDR3 is 13 residues. CDR3 loop: CASSLGTATEAFF. CDR3 DNA: TGTGCCAGCAGTTTGGGGACAGCTACTGAAGCTTTCTTT.

The rearrangement joins TRBV21-1 to TRBJ1-5; the table's D call, TRBD1, was not checked against the DNA. TRBV21-1 is annotated as a pseudogene. The CDR3 contains 15 residues. This CDR3 is CASSKGRQGNQPQHF. CDR3 nucleotide sequence: TGTGCCAGCAGCAAGGGGAGACAGGGCAATCAGCCCCAGCATTTT.

This clone occurred a few times. This chain links TRBV24-1 with TRBJ2-7; D perhaps matches TRBD2 (7 bases). This CDR3 region has 17 residues. V was shortened by 4 bases and J by 3 bases, with 21 bases between the two germline ends. Germline assignment: CDR1 KGHDR and CDR2 SFDVKD. CDR3 coding DNA: TGTGCCACCAGTGACCACGCCAGACCCGGGGGGCACTACGAGCAGTACTTC. Protein: CATSDHARPGGHYEQYF.

The chain employs TRBV29-1 and TRBJ2-3, with TRBD2 matching over 7 bases. Germline-derived CDR1 and CDR2 are SQVTM and ANQGSEA. V shed 7 bases, J shed 3 bases, and the junction held 4 bases outside the gene matches. CDR3 length: 12 amino acids. In nucleotides, the CDR3 is TGCAGCGCTGGGGGGGGGACAGATACGCAGTATTTT. Translated: CSAGGGTDTQYF.

The V gene is TRBV12-3 or TRBV12-4, the J gene TRBJ2-2, with no clear D. Trimming stripped 6 bases from V and 0 bases from J, with 5 bases between. The CDR3 extends over 13 amino acids. The CDR3 nucleotides are TGTGCCAGCAGGTCGGCGAACACCGGGGAGCTGTTTTTT. Amino acids: CASRSANTGELFF.

The chain combines TRBV4-1 with TRBJ1-2, with 8 bases that match TRBD1. The CDR3 contains 15 residues. CDR1 and CDR2 from the germline V gene are MGHRA and YSYEKL. V lost 0 bases and J lost 4; bases outside the gene matches: 4. CDR3 region: CASSQEDREVYGYTF. Written as DNA, the CDR3 is TGCGCCAGCAGCCAAGAGGACAGGGAGGTCTATGGCTACACCTTC.

The sample holds a few counts of this clone. The chain recombines TRBV6-4 with TRBJ2-1, with D possibly TRBD2 on 6 matching bases. This CDR3 has 15 amino acids. Germline lookup yields CDR1 MRHNA and CDR2 SNTAGT. V lost 5 bases to trimming and J lost 6 bases, with 17 bases between them. CDR3 DNA: TGTGCCAGCAGTCCGGAGGGCGATTGGGGCAATGAGCAGTTCTTC. Protein sequence: CASSPEGDWGNEQFF.

The chain joins TRBV6-5 to TRBJ2-1; D is possibly TRBD2 (5 bases). V lost 10 bases, J lost 7 bases, and 20 bases lay in between. The CDR3 has 14 residues. The germline V gene has CDR1 MNHEY and CDR2 SVGAGI. CDR3 DNA: TGTGCCACCACCCCTTTCGGGCGCGGGAATGAGCAGTTCTTC. Protein product: CATTPFGRGNEQFF.

V gene TRBV7-6 combines with J gene TRBJ2-7; maybe TRBD1 (6 bases). In germline, CDR1 is SGHVS, CDR2 FNYEAQ. This CDR3 has 15 amino acids. V was trimmed by 1 base and J by 0 bases, leaving 10 bases between them. CDR3 in amino acids: CASSLGTADSYEQYF. Written as DNA, the CDR3 is TGTGCCAGCAGCTTAGGGACAGCCGACTCCTACGAGCAGTACTTC.

This chain connects TRBV3-1 (or the pseudogene TRBV3-2) to TRBJ1-2; TRBD1 is a possible D gene (6 bases). The CDR3 loop spans 19 amino acids. The V end lost 1 base, the J end lost 0 bases, and 21 bases lay between the germline ends. Germline CDR1 LGHDT, CDR2 YNNKEL (reference sequence). This CDR3 is CASSQAGRAGDISNYGYTF. Here the CDR3 DNA reads TGTGCCAGCAGCCAAGCCGGGAGGGCAGGGGACATTTCTAACTATGGCTACACCTTC.

This clone showed up just once. The V call is TRBV1, the J call TRBJ2-2; the table's TRBD2 call for D was not verified on the DNA. TRBV1 is marked as a pseudogene. The CDR3 length is 17 residues. The DNA for the CDR3 is TGCACCAGCAGCCACGATACGGGACTCCCGCGGACCGGGGAGCTGTTTTTT. Translating gives CTSSHDTGLPRTGELFF.